The TCR beta chain under discussion was sequenced for a study of blood T cell repertoires in COVID-19. Study-wide background: Nucleic acid was either cDNA or gDNA, and it came from T cells, B-cell-depleted T cells, or PBMCs.

Cohort assignment relied on participant-reported clinical history. Recovery among Cohort 3 donors was established by two negative PCRs, clearance, or symptom resolution. CDR1 is SGHRS, CDR2 YFSETQ, per germline. The CDR3 contains 18 residues. V lost 2 bases, J lost 0 bases, and 17 bases lay in between. TCRdb keeps only in-frame clones here, not all; method: immunoSEQ multiplex PCR. The top ten clones hold roughly 15% of a sample with around 250,000 clones, around 86% of them seen once. The material sequenced was PBMCs or T cells enriched from blood (not recorded which). The chain carries TRBV5-1 and TRBJ2-2; D perhaps matches TRBD2 (5 bases). The clonotype was recovered from a young man who had recovered from COVID-19. The CDR3 DNA is TGCGCCAGCAGCTTCCGGAGGTTCTTGACCGCGAACACCGGGGAGCTGTTTTTT. This gives the protein CASSFRRFLTANTGELFF.